Below, one T cell receptor (beta chain) is given with its context. What it recognizes is unknown. A universal primer site and UMIs were added as TCR cDNA was made by 5'RACE template switching. TCRdb analysed the 5' RACE reads with MiXCR anew, one entry per CDR3 protein. The data show 150,000 to 200,000 distinct CDR3 sequences, around 10% seen once. Trimming removed 0 bases from V and 0 bases from J, with 10 bases in between. The germline V gene encodes CDR1 LGHNA and CDR2 YSLEER. CDR3 length: 16 residues. The sample is drawn from a study of T cells after yellow fever vaccination. Study-level findings and limits: Among primary-vaccination clones, most reappeared after the booster, at almost 98% for CD4 and roughly 90% for CD8.

The sample in question was CD8+ T cells sorted from PBMCs, obtained 15 days after the yellow fever booster vaccination. The chain is built from TRBV4-3 and TRBJ2-3; D is tentatively TRBD1 or TRBD2 (6 bases each). The sequence was collected from a man aged 18 to 29 who received the YFV17D yellow fever vaccine. The CDR3 region is CASSQDRGRSTDTQYF. CDR3 nucleotide sequence: TGCGCCAGCAGCCAAGATCGGGGGCGCAGCACAGATACGCAGTATTTT.